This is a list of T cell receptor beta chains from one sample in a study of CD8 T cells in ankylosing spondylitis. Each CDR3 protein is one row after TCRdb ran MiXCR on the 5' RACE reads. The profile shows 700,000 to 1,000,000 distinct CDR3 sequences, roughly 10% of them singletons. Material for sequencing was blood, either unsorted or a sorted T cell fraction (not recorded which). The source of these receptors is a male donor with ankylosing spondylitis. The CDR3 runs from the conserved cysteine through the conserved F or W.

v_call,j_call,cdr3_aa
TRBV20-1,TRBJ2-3,CRGGQSSTDTQYF
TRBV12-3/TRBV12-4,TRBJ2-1,CASTAGTSGYNEQFF
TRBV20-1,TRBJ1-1,CSESLGNTTEAFF
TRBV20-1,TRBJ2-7,CSARGGTYEQHF
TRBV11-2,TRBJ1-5,CASSLGSVGNQPQHF
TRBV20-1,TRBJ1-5,CSAKSNQPQHF
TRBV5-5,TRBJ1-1,CASSFLTLMNTEAFF
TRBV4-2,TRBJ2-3,CASSQGGGRGSTDTQYF
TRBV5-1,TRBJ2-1,CASSDRQSVNEQFF
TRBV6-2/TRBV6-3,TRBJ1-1,CASTQGFNTEAFF
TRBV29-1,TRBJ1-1,CSGADRVNTEAFF
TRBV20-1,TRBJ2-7,CSARGGTGALSYEQYF
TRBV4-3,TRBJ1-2,CASSQGGTGAGYTF
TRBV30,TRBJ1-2,CARRRGPTGEYGYTF
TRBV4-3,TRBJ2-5,CASSQDEGLAGQETQYF
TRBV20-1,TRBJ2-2,CSAPGTGFAGELFF
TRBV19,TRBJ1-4,CASSIRGPGTKLFF
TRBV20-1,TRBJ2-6,CSAGGISGANVLTF
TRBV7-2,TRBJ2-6,CASSPTGGGYGANVLTF
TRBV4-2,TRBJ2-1,CASSRGGPGYNEQFF
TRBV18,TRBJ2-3,CASSLILAGEDTQYF
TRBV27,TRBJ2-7,CASRLQGAVYEQYF
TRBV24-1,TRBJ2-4,CATSDSGTSGRNIQYF
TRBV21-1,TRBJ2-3,CASRRWMITDTQYF
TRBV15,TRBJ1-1,CATSKDLTTSEAFF
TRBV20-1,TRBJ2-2,CSAGLAGGNTGELFF
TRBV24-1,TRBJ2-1,CATSDFTGDSYNEQFF
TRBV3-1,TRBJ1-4,CASSQVFGEKLFF
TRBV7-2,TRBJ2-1,CASSLGYKPSKFF
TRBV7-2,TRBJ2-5,CASSHPGGRGGGETQYF
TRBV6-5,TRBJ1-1,CASSSQGAEGAEAFF
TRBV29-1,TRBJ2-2,CSVWTRNTGELFF
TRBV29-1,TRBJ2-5,CSVDAGVETQYF
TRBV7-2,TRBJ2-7,CASSSRGGYEQYF
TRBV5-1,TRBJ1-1,CASSLPPGGAF